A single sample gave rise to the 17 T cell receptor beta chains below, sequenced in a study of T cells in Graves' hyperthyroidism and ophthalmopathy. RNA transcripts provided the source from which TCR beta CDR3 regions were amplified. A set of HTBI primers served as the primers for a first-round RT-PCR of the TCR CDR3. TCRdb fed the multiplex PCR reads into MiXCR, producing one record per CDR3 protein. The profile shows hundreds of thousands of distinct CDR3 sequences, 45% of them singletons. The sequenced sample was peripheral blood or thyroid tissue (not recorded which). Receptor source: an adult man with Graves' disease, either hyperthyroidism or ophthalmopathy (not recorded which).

In nucleotides, the CDR3 is TGCAGCGGGCGACCGGGACTAGCGGGGGCCGTGGAGACCCAGTACTTC. Translating gives CSGRPGLAGAVETQYF. The V gene is TRBV29-1, the J gene TRBJ2-5; 14 bases agree with TRBD2. CDR3 length equals 16 residues. Per the germline V gene, CDR1 is SQVTM and CDR2 is ANQGSEA. Trimming removed 7 bases from V and 5 bases from J; junction bases left unmatched: 12.

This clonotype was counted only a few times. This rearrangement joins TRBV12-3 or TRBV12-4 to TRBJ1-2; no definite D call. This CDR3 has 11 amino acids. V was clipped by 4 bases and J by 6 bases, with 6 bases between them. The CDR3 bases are TGTGCCAGCAGTTACGTAGATGGCTACACCTTC. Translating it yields CASSYVDGYTF.

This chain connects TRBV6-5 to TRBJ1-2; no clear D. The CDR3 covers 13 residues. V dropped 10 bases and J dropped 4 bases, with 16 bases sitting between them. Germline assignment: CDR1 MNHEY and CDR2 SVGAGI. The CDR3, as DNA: TGTGCCACCCGTGTTAGCAGGACCTATGGCTACACCTTC. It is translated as CATRVSRTYGYTF.

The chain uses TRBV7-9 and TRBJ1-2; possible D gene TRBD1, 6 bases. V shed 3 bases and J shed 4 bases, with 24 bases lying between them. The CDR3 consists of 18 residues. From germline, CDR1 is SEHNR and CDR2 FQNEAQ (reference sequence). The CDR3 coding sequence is TGTGCCAGCAGCTTTGAAGACCTACAGGGAGAAGAACGCTATGGCTACACCTTC. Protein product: CASSFEDLQGEERYGYTF.

The CDR3 DNA follows: TGTGCCAGCAGCCAAGAGATAGCGGGGATGCAAGAGACCCAGTACTTC. Translation: CASSQEIAGMQETQYF. J is TRBJ2-5 and V is TRBV9, with 8 bases aligning to TRBD2. Germline assignment: CDR1 SGDLS and CDR2 YYNGEE. This CDR3 is built from 16 residues. J was trimmed by 2 bases and V by 4 bases; bases with no gene match: 10.

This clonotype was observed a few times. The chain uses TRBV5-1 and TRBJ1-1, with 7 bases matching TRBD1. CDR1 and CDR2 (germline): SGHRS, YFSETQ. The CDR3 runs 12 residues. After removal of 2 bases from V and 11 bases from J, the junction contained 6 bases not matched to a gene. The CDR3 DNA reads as TGCGCCAGCAGCTTAACAGGGGAAGTCGCTTTCTTT. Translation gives CASSLTGEVAFF.

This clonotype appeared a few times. DNA for the CDR3: TGTGCCAGCAGCCCAGCCGGGACAGTCTATGGCTACACCTTC. It translates to CASSPAGTVYGYTF. The chain carries TRBV12-3 or TRBV12-4 and TRBJ1-2; TRBD1 matches 7 bases. V lost 6 bases and J lost 4; bases outside the gene matches: 8. The CDR3 is made up of 14 amino acids.

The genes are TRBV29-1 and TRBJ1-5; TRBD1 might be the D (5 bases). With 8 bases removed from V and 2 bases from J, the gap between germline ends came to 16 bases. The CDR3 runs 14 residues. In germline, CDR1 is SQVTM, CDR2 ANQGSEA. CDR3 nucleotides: TGCAGCAGTAGGGGACGGTTCGGCAATCAGCCCCAGCATTTT. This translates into CSSRGRFGNQPQHF.

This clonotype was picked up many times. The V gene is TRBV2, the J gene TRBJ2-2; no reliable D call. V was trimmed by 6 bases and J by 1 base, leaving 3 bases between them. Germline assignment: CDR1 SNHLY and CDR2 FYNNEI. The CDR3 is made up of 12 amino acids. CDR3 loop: CASSRNTGELFF. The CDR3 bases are TGTGCCAGCAGCAGGAACACCGGGGAGCTGTTTTTT.

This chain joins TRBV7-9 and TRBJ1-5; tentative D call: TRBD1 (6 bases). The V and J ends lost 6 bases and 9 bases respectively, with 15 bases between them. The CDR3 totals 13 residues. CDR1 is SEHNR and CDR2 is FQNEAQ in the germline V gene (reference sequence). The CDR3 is CASSQGTSSPQHF. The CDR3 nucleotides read TGTGCCAGCAGTCAGGGGACTTCGTCGCCCCAGCATTTT. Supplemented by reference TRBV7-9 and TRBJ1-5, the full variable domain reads DTGVSQNPRHKITKRGQNVTFRCDPISEHNRLYWYRQTLGQGPEFLTYFQNEAQLEKSRLLSDRFSAERPKGSFSTLEIQRTEQGDSAMYLCASSQGTSSPQHFGDGTRLSIL.

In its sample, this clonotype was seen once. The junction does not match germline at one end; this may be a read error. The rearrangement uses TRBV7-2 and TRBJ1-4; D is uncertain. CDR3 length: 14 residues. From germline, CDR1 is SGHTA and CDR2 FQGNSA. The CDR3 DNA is TGTGCCACCAGCTCGAACAGCCCTAATGAAAAACTGTTTTTT. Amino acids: CATSSNSPNEKLFF.

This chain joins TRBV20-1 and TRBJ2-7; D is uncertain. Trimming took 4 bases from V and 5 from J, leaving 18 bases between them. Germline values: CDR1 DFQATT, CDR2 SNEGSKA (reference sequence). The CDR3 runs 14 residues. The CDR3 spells CSAKKRVGQDEQYF. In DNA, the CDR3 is TGCAGTGCTAAAAAAAGAGTGGGCCAGGACGAGCAGTACTTC.

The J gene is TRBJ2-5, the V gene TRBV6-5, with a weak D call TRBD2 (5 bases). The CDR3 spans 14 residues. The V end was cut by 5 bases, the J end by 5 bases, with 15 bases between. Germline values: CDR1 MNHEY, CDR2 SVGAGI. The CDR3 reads CASSPPGVGETQYF. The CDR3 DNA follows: TGTGCCAGCAGTCCCCCCGGGGTGGGGGAGACCCAGTACTTC.

CDR3 nucleotide sequence: TGTGCCAGCAGTCGCGGTGGGGCCAGGGACTACGAGCAGTACTTC. Translation: CASSRGGARDYEQYF. The chain links TRBV25-1 to TRBJ2-7; D might be TRBD1 (5 bases). Trimming removed 5 bases at V and 3 bases at J, with 17 bases between. Germline-derived CDR1 and CDR2 are MGHDK and SYGVNS. This CDR3 is built from 15 residues.

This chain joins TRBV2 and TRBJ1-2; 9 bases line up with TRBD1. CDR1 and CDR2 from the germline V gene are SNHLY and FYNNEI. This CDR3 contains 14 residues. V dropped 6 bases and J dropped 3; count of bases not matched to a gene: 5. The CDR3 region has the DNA TGTGCCAGCAGAGATACAGGGGGCGACTATGGCTACACCTTC. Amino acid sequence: CASRDTGGDYGYTF.

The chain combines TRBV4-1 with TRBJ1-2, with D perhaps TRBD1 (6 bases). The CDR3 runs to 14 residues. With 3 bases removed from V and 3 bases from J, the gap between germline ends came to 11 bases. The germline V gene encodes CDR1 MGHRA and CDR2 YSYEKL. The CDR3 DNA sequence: TGCGCCAGCAGCCAGAAGACAGGCGACTATGGCTACACCTTC. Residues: CASSQKTGDYGYTF.

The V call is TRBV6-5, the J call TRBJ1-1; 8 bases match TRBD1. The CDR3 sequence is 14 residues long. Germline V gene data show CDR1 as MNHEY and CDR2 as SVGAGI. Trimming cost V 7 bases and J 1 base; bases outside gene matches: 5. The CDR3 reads CASIKDRANTEAFF. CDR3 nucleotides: TGTGCCAGCATTAAGGACAGGGCGAACACTGAAGCTTTCTTT.